Given below is one TCR beta chain in context. Its cognate antigen is unknown. This entry belongs to a study of OX40 agonist ivuxolimab in advanced cancers. Study context: The eligibility criteria allowed prior anti-PD-1, anti-PD-L1 or anti-CTLA-4 therapy, and around 40% had some.

V was trimmed by 5 bases and J by 4 bases, leaving 11 bases between them. CDR1 and CDR2 (germline): SEHNR, FQNEAQ (reference sequence). The CDR3 totals 13 residues. Clones were sequenced by immunoSEQ multiplex PCR, and TCRdb holds only the in-frame ones, with some missing. The sample holds some 35,000 clones, approximately 89% seen once. Findings and caveats of the study: Compared with CD4+, CD8+ T cells on average had more expanded clones. A proportion of nonresponders additionally exhibited low normalized T-cell clonal expansion.

The clonotype was recovered from an adult with an advanced solid tumor such as melanoma, head and neck, liver or kidney cancer. The genes are TRBV7-9 and TRBJ1-1; D may be TRBD1 (6 bases). Specimen: CD4+ or CD8+ T cells sorted from blood, collected in a trial of the OX40 agonist ivuxolimab. CDR3 protein: CASSIQGGTEAFF. DNA for the CDR3: TGTGCCAGCAGCATACAGGGAGGCACTGAAGCTTTCTTT.